This TCR beta chain was identified during a study of regulatory T cells in long-lasting Graves disease. This clonotype was seen a few times. Specified time point: newly diagnosed GD, antithyroid drugs for less than 3 months. Isolated PBMC RNA provided the starting material for the TCR library. Germline V CDR1 and CDR2: KGHSH, LQKENI. Trimming shortened V by 6 bases and J by 4 bases, and 15 bases separated the two germline ends. This CDR3 spans 15 amino acids. Construction of the TCR beta libraries employed iRepertoire HTBI primers in conjunction with Arm-PCR of CDR3 regions. Each CDR3 protein is one row after TCRdb ran MiXCR on the multiplex PCR reads. The sample carries about 350,000 distinct CDR3 sequences, around 15% recorded once. The same data also contributed to another study, on T cells in Graves' hyperthyroidism and ophthalmopathy.

The V gene is TRBV18, the J gene TRBJ1-4, with a possible D match to TRBD1 (5 bases). This receptor was taken from a man aged 40-55 years with Graves disease. The sequencing here drew on peripheral blood mononuclear cells (PBMCs), taken at new diagnosis, from a patient treated with antithyroid drugs. The CDR3 sequence is CASSPTRGGNEKLFF. The CDR3 nucleotides are TGTGCCAGCTCCCCAACCCGGGGGGGTAATGAAAAACTGTTTTTT.